This T cell receptor beta chain was recovered during a study of vaccination and CD4 T cells after COVID-19. Findings of the study overall: Within the convalescent patients, spike mono-reactivity was found in 304 of 307 vaccine-specific clones.

Germline CDR1 reads MNHEY; CDR2 reads SMNVEV (reference sequence). V was clipped by 4 bases and J by 2 bases, with 4 bases between them. This CDR3 region has 12 residues. This clonotype was counted a few times. Its antigen is still unknown. Treatment: approximately 10-day PBMC culture with coronavirus spike peptide pools or control peptides (ViraFEST assay). Sequencing of the DNA from cultured CD4+ T cells was carried out with the Oncomine TCR Beta short-read assay. Using its own MiXCR run on the PCR reads, TCRdb lists one record per CDR3 protein. The sample lists 13,000 to 15,000 distinct CDR3 sequences; over 60% were seen once.

This clonotype was obtained from a human donor who had recovered from COVID-19. The material sequenced was CD4+ T cells from blood, cultured in vitro. V and J are TRBV27 and TRBJ2-3, with D hard to call. The CDR3 nucleotides are TGTGCCAGCAGTTCTAACACAGATACGCAGTATTTT. This codes for CASSSNTDTQYF.